The T cell receptor beta chain described here comes from a study of blood T cell repertoires in COVID-19. Trimming took 2 bases from V and 4 from J; bases not matched to a gene: 7. The CDR3 consists of 15 residues. From germline, CDR1 is SGHTA and CDR2 FQGNSA. The protocol was immunoSEQ multiplex PCR, while the TCRdb copy is restricted to in-frame clones and leaves out a portion. The sample contains roughly 34,000 clones, over 75% of which appear only once. The rearrangement uses TRBV7-2 and TRBJ1-2; 7 nucleotides match TRBD1. Specimen: peripheral blood. The sequence came from a man older than 75 with active COVID-19. CDR3 coding DNA: TGTGCCAGCAGCTTAACCGGGACAGTCGGCTATGGCTACACCTTC. Amino acids: CASSLTGTVGYGYTF. The full variable domain, its missing parts supplied by reference TRBV7-2 and TRBJ1-2, is GAGVSQSPSNKVTEKGKDVELRCDPISGHTALYWYRQSLGQGLEFLIYFQGNSAPDKSGLPSDRFSAERTGGSVSTLTIQRTQQEDSAVYLCASSLTGTVGYGYTFGSGTRLTVV.